This T cell receptor beta chain was identified in a study of T-cell memory formation after mild COVID-19. About the research overall: Largely donor-specific sequence clusters came from two donors. Whole-study findings and limits: In pre-infection memory, a portion of responding clones appeared, which suggested that cross-reactive memory joined.

Notes on this clonotype: Its specificity is unknown.

With V trimmed by 2 bases and J by 7 bases, 2 bases remained unmatched. The CDR3 has 14 residues. Germline values: CDR1 SGDLS, CDR2 YYNGEE. 5'RACE with constant-segment primers built TCRalpha and TCRbeta cDNA libraries with UMIs. TCRdb re-analysed the 5' RACE reads in MiXCR, keeping a single row per CDR3 protein. The table has some 300,000 distinct CDR3 sequences, roughly a fifth seen once. The J gene is TRBJ2-1, the V gene TRBV9; TRBD2 aligns across 11 bases. Sequencing was carried out using PBMCs or a T cell subset sorted from them (not recorded which). The clonotype comes from a man younger than 35 who had mild COVID-19 (a few samples of this study predate the infection). Cell type and time point are not known. Here the CDR3 DNA reads TGTGCCAGCAGCGTTAGCGGGGGGGCGAATGAGCAGTTCTTC. Protein sequence: CASSVSGGANEQFF. The full variable domain, completed using reference TRBV9 and TRBJ2-1, is DSGVTQTPKHLITATGQRVTLRCSPRSGDLSVYWYQQSLDQGLQFLIQYYNGEERAKGNILERFSAQQFPDLHSELNLSSLELGDSALYFCASSVSGGANEQFFGPGTRLTVL.